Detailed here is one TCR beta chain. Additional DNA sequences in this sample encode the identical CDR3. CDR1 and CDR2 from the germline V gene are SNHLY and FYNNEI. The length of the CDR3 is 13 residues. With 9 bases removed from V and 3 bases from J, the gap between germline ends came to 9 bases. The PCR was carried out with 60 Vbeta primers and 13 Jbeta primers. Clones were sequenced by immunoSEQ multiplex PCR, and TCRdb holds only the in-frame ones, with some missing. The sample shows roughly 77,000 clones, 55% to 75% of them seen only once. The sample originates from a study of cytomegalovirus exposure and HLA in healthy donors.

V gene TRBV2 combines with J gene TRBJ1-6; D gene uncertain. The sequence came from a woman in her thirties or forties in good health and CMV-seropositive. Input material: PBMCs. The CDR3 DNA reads TGTGCCAGTTCGGTGAACTATAATTCACCCCTCCACTTT. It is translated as CASSVNYNSPLHF.